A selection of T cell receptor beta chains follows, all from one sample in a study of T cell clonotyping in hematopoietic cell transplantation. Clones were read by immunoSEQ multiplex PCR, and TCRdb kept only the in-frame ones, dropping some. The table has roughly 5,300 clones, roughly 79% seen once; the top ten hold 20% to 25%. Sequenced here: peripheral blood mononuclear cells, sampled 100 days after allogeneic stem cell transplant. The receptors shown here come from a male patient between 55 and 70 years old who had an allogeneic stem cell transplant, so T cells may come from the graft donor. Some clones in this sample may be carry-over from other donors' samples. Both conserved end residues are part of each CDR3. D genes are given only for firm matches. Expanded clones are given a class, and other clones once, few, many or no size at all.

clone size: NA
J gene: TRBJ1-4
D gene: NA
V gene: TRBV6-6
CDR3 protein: CASRQGTNEKLFF
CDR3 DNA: TGTGCCAGCAGACAGGGAACTAATGAAAAACTGTTTTTT

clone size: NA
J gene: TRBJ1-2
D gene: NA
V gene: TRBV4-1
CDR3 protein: CASSPGTLGGVDGYTF
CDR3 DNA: TGCGCCAGCAGCCCCGGAACCTTGGGGGGAGTGGATGGCTACACCTTC

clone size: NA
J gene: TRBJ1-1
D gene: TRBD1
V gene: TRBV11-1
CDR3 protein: CASSGTGDVAFF
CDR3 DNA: TGTGCCAGCAGCGGGACAGGGGACGTAGCTTTCTTT

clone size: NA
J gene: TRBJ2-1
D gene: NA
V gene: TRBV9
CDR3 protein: CASSVDGSGTPYNEQFF
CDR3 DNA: TGTGCCAGCAGCGTAGACGGTTCCGGGACCCCCTACAATGAGCAGTTCTTC

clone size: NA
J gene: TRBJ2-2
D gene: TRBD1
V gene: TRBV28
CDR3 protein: CASSPLPGQGTGELFF
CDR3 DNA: TGTGCCAGCAGTCCCCTTCCTGGACAGGGCACCGGGGAGCTGTTTTTT

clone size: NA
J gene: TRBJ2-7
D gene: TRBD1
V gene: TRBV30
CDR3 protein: CAWSVLSLVGDRGMDEQYF
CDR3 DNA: TGTGCCTGGAGTGTACTTTCCTTGGTGGGCGACAGGGGAATGGACGAGCAGTACTTC

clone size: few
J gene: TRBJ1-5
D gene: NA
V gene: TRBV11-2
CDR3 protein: CASSFGLDQPQHF
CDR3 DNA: TGTGCCAGCAGCTTCGGTTTAGATCAGCCCCAGCATTTT

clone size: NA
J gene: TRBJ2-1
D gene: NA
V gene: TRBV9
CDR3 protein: CASSPLTSDEQFF
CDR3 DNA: TGTGCCAGCAGCCCCTTGACTAGTGATGAGCAGTTCTTC

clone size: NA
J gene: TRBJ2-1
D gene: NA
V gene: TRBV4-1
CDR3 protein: CASSQEVAGRQFF
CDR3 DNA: TGCGCCAGCAGCCAAGAAGTTGCGGGGAGGCAGTTCTTC

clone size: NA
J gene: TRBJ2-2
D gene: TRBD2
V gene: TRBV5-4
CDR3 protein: CAGSYRGGTGELFF
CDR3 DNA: TGTGCCGGCTCGTACCGGGGGGGCACCGGGGAGCTGTTTTTT

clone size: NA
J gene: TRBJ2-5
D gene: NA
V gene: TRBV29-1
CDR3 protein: CSVRGTYQETQYF
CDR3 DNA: TGCAGCGTTCGAGGGACCTACCAAGAGACCCAGTACTTC

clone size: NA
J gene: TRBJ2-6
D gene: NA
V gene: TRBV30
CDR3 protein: CAWSVLSGGASVLTF
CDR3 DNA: TGTGCCTGGAGTGTATTATCGGGCGGTGCCTCTGTCCTGACTTTC

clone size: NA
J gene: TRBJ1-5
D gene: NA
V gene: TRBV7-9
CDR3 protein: CASSLDSNQPQHF
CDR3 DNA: TGTGCCAGCAGCCTCGATAGCAATCAGCCCCAGCATTTT

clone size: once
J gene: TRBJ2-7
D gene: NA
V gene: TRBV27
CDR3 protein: CAAGSGGPYEQYF
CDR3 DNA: TGTGCCGCCGGGAGTGGAGGACCCTACGAGCAGTACTTC

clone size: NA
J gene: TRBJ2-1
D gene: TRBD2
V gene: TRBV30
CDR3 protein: CAFSTSGVYNEQFF
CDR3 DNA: TGTGCCTTTTCGACTAGCGGGGTGTACAATGAGCAGTTCTTC

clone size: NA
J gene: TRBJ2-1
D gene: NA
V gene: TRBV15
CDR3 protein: CAGSSEGYNEQFF
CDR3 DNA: TGTGCCGGTTCGTCGGAAGGGTACAATGAGCAGTTCTTC

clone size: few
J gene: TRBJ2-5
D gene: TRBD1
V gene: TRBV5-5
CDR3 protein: CASSGGTGKETQYF
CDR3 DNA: TGTGCCAGCAGCGGAGGGACAGGGAAAGAGACCCAGTACTTC

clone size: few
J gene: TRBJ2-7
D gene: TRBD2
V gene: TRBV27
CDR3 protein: CASRTSGRRATEQYF
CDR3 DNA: TGTGCCAGCAGGACTAGCGGGAGAAGGGCCACCGAGCAGTACTTC

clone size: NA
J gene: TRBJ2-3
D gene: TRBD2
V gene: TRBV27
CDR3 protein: CASSFLTSGLTDTQYF
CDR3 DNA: TGTGCCAGCAGTTTCCTTACTAGCGGCCTGACAGATACGCAGTATTTT

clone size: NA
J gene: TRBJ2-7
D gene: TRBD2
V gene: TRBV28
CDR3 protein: CASIAQGTRELVHEQYF
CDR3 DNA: TGTGCCAGCATCGCACAAGGAACGCGGGAGCTAGTGCACGAGCAGTACTTC

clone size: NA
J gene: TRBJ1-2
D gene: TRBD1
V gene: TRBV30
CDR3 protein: CAWSPQGVYGYTF
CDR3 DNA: TGTGCCTGGAGTCCCCAGGGGGTCTATGGCTACACCTTC

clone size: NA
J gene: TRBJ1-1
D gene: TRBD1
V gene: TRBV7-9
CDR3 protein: CASSLDGQGILRTEAFF
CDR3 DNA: TGTGCCAGCAGCTTAGATGGACAGGGAATTCTGCGCACTGAAGCTTTCTTT

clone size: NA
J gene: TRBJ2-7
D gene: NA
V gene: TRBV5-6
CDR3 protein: CASSLGGGYEQYF
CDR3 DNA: TGTGCCAGCAGCTTGGGTGGAGGGTACGAGCAGTACTTC

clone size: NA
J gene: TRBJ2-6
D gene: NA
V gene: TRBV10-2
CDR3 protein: CASSDGGANVLTF
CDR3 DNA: TGCGCCAGCAGTGATGGTGGGGCCAACGTCCTGACTTTC

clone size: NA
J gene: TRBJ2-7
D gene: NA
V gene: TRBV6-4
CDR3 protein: CASSDRPQYF
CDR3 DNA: TGTGCCAGCAGTGACCGACCCCAGTACTTC

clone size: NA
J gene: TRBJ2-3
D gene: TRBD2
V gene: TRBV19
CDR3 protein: CASSIGGGRGYTQYF
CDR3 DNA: TGTGCCAGTAGTATAGGAGGCGGGAGGGGATATACGCAGTATTTT

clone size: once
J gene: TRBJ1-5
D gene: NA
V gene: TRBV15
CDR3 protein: CATSQGDQPQHF
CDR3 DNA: TGTGCCACCAGCCAGGGAGATCAGCCCCAGCATTTT

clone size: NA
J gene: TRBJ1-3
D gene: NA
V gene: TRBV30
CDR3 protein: CAWSVVRGNTIYF
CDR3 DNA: TGTGCCTGGAGTGTAGTCCGGGGAAACACCATATATTTT

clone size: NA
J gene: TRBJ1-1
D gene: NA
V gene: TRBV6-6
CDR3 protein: CASSYSFSGRNTEAFF
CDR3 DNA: TGTGCCAGCAGTTACTCTTTCTCAGGGCGGAACACTGAAGCTTTCTTT

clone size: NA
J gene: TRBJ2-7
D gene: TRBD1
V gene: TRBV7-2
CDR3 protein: CASSFDRASEQYF
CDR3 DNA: TGTGCCAGCAGCTTCGACAGGGCATCCGAGCAGTACTTC

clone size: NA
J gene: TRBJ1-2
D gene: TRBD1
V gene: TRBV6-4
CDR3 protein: CASRPLGTGTHGYTF
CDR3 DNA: TGTGCCAGCAGACCCCTGGGGACAGGGACACATGGCTACACCTTC

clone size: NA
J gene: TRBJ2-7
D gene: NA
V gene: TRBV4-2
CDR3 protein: CASSPGKRYEQYF
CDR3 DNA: TGTGCCAGCAGCCCCGGCAAACGGTACGAGCAGTACTTC

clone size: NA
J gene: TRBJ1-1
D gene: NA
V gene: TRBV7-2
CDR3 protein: CASSPVFMVNTEAFF
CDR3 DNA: TGTGCCAGCAGCCCCGTTTTTATGGTGAACACTGAAGCTTTCTTT

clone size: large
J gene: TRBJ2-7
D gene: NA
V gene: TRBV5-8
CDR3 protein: CASSRGHTYEQYF
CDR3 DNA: TGTGCCAGCAGCCGGGGACATACCTACGAGCAGTACTTC

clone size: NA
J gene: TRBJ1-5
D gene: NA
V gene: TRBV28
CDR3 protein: CASSLSGNQPQHF
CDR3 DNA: TGTGCCAGCAGTTTGTCAGGAAATCAGCCCCAGCATTTT

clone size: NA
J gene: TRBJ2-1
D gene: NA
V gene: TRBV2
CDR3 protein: CASREPEEEQFF
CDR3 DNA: TGTGCCAGCAGGGAACCAGAGGAGGAGCAGTTCTTC

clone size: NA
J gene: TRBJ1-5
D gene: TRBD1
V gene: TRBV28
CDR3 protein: CASSLSTGQGGQPQHF
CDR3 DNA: TGTGCCAGCAGTTTAAGTACGGGACAGGGGGGTCAGCCCCAGCATTTT

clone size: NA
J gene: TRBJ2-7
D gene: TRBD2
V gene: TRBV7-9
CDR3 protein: CASSPGGASGNHEQYF
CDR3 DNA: TGTGCCAGCAGCCCCGGCGGGGCTAGCGGGAATCACGAGCAGTACTTC

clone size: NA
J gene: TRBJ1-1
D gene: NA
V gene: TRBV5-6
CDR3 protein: CASSLEGGVTEAFF
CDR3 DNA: TGTGCCAGCAGCTTGGAGGGGGGAGTCACTGAAGCTTTCTTT

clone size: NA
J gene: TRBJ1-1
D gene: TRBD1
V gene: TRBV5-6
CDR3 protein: CASSFGTAMNTEAFF
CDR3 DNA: TGTGCCAGCAGCTTCGGGACAGCTATGAACACTGAAGCTTTCTTT

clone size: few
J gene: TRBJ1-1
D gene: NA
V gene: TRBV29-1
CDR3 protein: CSVRSAGRSSEAFF
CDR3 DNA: TGCAGCGTTAGGTCGGCGGGAAGGAGCTCTGAAGCTTTCTTT

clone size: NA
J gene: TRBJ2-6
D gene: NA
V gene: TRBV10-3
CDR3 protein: CAISEGEGANVLTF
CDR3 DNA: TGTGCCATCAGTGAAGGAGAAGGGGCCAACGTCCTGACTTTC

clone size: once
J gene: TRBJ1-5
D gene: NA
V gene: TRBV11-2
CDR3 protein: CASTTAGGNQPQHF
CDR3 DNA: TGTGCCAGCACGACCGCAGGGGGCAATCAGCCCCAGCATTTT

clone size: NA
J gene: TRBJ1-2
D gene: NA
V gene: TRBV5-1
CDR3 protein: CASSFQKWNYGYTF
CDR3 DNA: TGCGCCAGCAGCTTTCAGAAGTGGAACTATGGCTACACCTTC

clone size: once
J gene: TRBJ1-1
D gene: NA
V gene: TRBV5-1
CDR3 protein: CASSFGAGSEAFF
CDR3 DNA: TGCGCCAGCAGCTTTGGGGCAGGGTCTGAAGCTTTCTTT

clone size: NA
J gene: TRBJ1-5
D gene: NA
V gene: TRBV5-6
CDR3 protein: CASSLFRGEGNQPQHF
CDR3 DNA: TGTGCCAGCAGCTTGTTCCGGGGGGAGGGCAATCAGCCCCAGCATTTT

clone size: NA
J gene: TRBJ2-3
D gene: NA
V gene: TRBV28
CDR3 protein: CVIKTGGSSTDTQYF
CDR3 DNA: TGTGTTATCAAGACAGGCGGGAGTAGTACAGATACGCAGTATTTT

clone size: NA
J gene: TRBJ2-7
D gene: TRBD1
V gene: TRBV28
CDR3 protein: CASSFPPGQGHEQYF
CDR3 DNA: TGTGCCAGCAGTTTTCCTCCGGGACAGGGTCACGAGCAGTACTTC

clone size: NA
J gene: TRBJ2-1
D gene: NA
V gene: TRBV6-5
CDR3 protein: CASSLVNEQFF
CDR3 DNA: TGTGCCAGCAGTCTGGTAAATGAGCAGTTCTTC

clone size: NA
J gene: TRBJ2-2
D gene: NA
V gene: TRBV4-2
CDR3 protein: CASSPEGKATGGAYGELFF
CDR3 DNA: TGTGCCAGCAGCCCGGAAGGGAAAGCAACCGGGGGCGCTTACGGGGAGCTGTTTTTT

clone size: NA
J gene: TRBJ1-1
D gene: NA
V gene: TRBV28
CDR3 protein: CASNQMTRNTEAFF
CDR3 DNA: TGTGCCAGCAACCAGATGACCAGGAACACTGAAGCTTTCTTT

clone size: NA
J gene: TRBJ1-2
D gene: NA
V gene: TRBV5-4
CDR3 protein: CASSLDQGGGYTF
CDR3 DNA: TGTGCCAGCAGCTTGGATCAGGGTGGTGGCTACACCTTC

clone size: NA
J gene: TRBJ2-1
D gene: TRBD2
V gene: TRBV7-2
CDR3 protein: CASSEGLAGGNEQFF
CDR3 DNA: TGTGCCAGCAGCGAGGGACTAGCGGGAGGGAATGAGCAGTTCTTC

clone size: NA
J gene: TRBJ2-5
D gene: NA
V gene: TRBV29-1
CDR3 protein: CSGRDVQETQYF
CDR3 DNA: TGCAGCGGAAGGGACGTCCAAGAGACCCAGTACTTC

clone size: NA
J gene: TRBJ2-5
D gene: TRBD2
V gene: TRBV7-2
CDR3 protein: CASSLRRMGLGEETQYF
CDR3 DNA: TGTGCCAGCAGCTTAAGGAGGATGGGACTAGGGGAAGAGACCCAGTACTTC

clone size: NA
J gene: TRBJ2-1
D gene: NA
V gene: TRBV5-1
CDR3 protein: CASSFAGTATIEQFF
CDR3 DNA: TGCGCCAGCAGCTTTGCGGGGACAGCTACAATTGAGCAGTTCTTC

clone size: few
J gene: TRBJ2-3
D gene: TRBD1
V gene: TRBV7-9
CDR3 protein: CASSSRTGENTQYF
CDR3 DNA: TGTGCCAGCAGCTCCCGGACAGGGGAAAATACGCAGTATTTT

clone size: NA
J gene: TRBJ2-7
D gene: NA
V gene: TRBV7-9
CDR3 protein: CASSPRLKTRGYEQYF
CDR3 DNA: TGTGCCAGCAGCCCGCGCCTCAAGACGAGGGGCTACGAGCAGTACTTC

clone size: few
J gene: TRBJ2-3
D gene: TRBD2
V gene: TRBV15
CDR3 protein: CAIGTSGSTDTQYF
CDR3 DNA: TGTGCCATCGGGACTAGCGGGAGCACAGATACGCAGTATTTT